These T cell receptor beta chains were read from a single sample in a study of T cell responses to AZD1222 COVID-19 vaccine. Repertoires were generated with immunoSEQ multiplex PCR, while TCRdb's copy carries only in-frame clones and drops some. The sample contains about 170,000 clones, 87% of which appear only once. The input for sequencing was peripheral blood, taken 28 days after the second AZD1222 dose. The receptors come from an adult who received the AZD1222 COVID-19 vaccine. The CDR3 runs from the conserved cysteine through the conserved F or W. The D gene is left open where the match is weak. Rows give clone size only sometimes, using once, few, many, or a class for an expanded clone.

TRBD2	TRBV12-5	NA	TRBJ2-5	TGTGCTAGTGGTTTGTGGCGGGGGGGGCCCGTACAAGAGACCCAGTACTTC	CASGLWRGGPVQETQYF
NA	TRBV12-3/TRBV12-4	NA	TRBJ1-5	TGTGCCAGCACCTCCGGGTTTACGCGTACCCAGCATTTT	CASTSGFTRTQHF
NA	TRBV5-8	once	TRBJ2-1	TGTGCCAGCAGCTCTTACCCCCCGGGGGTCAGGAATGAGCAGTTCTTC	CASSSYPPGVRNEQFF
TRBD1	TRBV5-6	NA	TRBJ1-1	TGTGCCAGCAGTTCGGGACAGGGGGTTACTGAAGCTTTCTTT	CASSSGQGVTEAFF
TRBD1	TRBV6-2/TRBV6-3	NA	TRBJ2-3	TGTGCCAGCAGTTACTCCGCCGACAGGGGAGATACGCAGTATTTT	CASSYSADRGDTQYF
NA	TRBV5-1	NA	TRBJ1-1	TGCGCCAGCAGCTCGGGGGACTGGACTGAAGCTTTCTTT	CASSSGDWTEAFF
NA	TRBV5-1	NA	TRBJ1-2	TGCGCCAGCAGCTTGGGTTGGGAGGGAACTAACTATGGCTACACCTTC	CASSLGWEGTNYGYTF
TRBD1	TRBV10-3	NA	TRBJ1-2	TGTGCCATCAGGGACAGGGGGCCCTCTAGGAATGGCTACACCTTC	CAIRDRGPSRNGYTF
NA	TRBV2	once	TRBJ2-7	TGTGCCAGCAGTGTTATTATCTCCTACGAGCAGTACTTC	CASSVIISYEQYF
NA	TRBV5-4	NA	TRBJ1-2	TGTGCCAGCAGCTTGGCTCGGGAGTCTGGCTACACCTTC	CASSLARESGYTF
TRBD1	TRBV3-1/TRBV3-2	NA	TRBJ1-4	TGTGCCAGCAGCCCGAACTCCGGACAGGGTGGAGAAAAACTGTTTTTT	CASSPNSGQGGEKLFF
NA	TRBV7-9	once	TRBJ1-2	TGTGCCAGCAGCTTACGGAGTCCCTATGGCTACACCTTC	CASSLRSPYGYTF
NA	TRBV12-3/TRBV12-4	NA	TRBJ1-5	TGTGCCAGCAGTCGAGGGTATCAGCCCCAGCATTTT	CASSRGYQPQHF
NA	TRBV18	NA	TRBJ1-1	TGTGCCAGCTCCCCGCAGGAGGGCTCGAACACTGAAGCTTTCTTT	CASSPQEGSNTEAFF
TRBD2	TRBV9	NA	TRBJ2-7	TGTGCCAGCAGCGACACAATAGCGGGGGTACCGTACTTC	CASSDTIAGVPYF
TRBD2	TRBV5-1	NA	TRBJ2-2	TGCGCCAGCAGCTTGGAGTCCGGGGGGTTCGGGGAGCTGTTTTTT	CASSLESGGFGELFF
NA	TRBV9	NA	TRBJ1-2	TGTGCCAGCAGCGTAAATACAAACCCGGGTGGCTACACCTTC	CASSVNTNPGGYTF
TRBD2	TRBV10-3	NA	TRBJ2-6	TGTGCCATCAGCAAAAGCGGGGGGGCCTCTGGGGCCAACGTCCTGACTTTC	CAISKSGGASGANVLTF
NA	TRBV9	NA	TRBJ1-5	TGTGCCAGCAGCGTAGGGGCAGGGAACGGCCAGCCCCAGCATTTT	CASSVGAGNGQPQHF
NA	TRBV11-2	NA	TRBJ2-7	TGTGCCAGCAGCTTCGGGGGAGCAAACTACGAGCAGTACTTC	CASSFGGANYEQYF
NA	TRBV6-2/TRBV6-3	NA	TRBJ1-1	TGTGCCAGCAGTGTCTCGAACACTGAAGCTTTCTTT	CASSVSNTEAFF
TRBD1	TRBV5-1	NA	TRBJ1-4	TGCGCCAGCAGCCTTGGACAGGGGAATGAAAAACTGTTTTTT	CASSLGQGNEKLFF
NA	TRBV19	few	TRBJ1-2	TGTGCCTCAGGGCCGGGGCGAGCTGATGGCTACACCTTC	CASGPGRADGYTF
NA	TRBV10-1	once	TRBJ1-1	TGCGCCAGCTCAGACCAGAACACTGAAGCTTTCTTT	CASSDQNTEAFF
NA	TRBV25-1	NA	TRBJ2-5	TGTGCCAGCAGTGAAAAGCGATTGAAGGAGACCCAGTACTTC	CASSEKRLKETQYF
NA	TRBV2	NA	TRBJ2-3	TGTGCCAGCATGCTTTGGGGCACAGATACGCAGTATTTT	CASMLWGTDTQYF
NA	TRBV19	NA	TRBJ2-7	TGTGCCAGTAGTGGGGGAGTCTTATCGTCGGAGCAGTACTTC	CASSGGVLSSEQYF
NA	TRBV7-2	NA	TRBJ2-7	TGTGCCAGCAGCTTAGCGCCAAGACCTCAGCCCTACGAGCAGTACTTC	CASSLAPRPQPYEQYF
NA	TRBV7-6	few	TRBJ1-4	TGTGCCAGCAGCTTAGGGGCGAATGAAAAACTGTTTTTT	CASSLGANEKLFF
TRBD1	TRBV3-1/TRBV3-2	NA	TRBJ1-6	TGTGCCAGCAGCCCCAGACAGGGGTATTCACCCCTCCACTTT	CASSPRQGYSPLHF
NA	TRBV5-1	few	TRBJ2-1	TGCGCCAGCAGCTTGGACCCTAGGGACTTGCATGAGCAGTTCTTC	CASSLDPRDLHEQFF
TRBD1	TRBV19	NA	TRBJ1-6	TGTGCCAGTAGTATAGGAGCAGGGGGCTTGAATAATTCACCCCTCCACTTT	CASSIGAGGLNNSPLHF
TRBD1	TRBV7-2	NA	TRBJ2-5	TGTGCCAGCAGCCCGACGTTACAGGGGTTGGAGACCCAGTACTTC	CASSPTLQGLETQYF
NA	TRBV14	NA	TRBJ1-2	TGTGCCAGCAGCCAGGGCAGGGTATTTGGCTACACCTTC	CASSQGRVFGYTF
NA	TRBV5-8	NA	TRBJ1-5	TGTGCCAGCAGTGGACTCACGGGAACCAATATGTTGGCCCAGCATTTT	CASSGLTGTNMLAQHF
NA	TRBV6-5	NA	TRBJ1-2	TGTGCCAGCTCCCGCAGGACAGCTTATGGCTACACCTTC	CASSRRTAYGYTF
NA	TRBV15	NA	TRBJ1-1	TGTGCCACCAGCAGAGATCCCCCAGGGGAAGCTTTCTTT	CATSRDPPGEAFF
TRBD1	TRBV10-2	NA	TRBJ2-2	TGCGCCAGCAAAACTACAGGGGGCAGGGGAATCCGGGAGCTGTTTTTT	CASKTTGGRGIRELFF
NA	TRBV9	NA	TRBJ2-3	TGTGCCAGCAGCGTAAACGCAGATACGCAGTATTTT	CASSVNADTQYF
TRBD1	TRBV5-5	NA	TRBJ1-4	TGTGCCAGCAGCGATCCGGGACAGGGGGGTAATGAAAAACTGTTTTTT	CASSDPGQGGNEKLFF
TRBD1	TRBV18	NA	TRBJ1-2	TGTGCCAGCTCACCGGGACAGGGGAGAGGCTACACCTTC	CASSPGQGRGYTF
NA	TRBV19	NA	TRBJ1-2	TGTGCCAGTAGTTACGAGGGGCGTCGGGGCTACACCTTC	CASSYEGRRGYTF
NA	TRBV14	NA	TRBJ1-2	TGTGCCAGCAGCCAAGAAGCAAGAGCTAACTATGGCTACACCTTC	CASSQEARANYGYTF
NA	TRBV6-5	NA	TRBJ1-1	TGTGCCAGCAGTCCTTTCATGAGCACGGACACTGAAGCTTTCTTT	CASSPFMSTDTEAFF
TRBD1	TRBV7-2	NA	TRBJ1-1	TGTGCCAGCAGCTCCCAGGGGGGAAACACTGAAGCTTTCTTT	CASSSQGGNTEAFF
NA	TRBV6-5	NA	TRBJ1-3	TGTGCCAGCAGGCCACAGGGCCAGCGGAACACCATATATTTT	CASRPQGQRNTIYF
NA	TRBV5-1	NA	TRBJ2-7	TGCGCCAGCAGACAGGTTGGGAGCTCCTACGAGCAGTACTTC	CASRQVGSSYEQYF
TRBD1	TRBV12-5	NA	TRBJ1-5	TGTGCTAGTGGTTTGGTCCGGGACAGGGGAACTTTCGATGGTCAGCCCCAGCATTTT	CASGLVRDRGTFDGQPQHF
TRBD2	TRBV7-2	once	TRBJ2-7	TGTGCCAGCAGAAACAGCGGGGACGAGCAGTACTTC	CASRNSGDEQYF
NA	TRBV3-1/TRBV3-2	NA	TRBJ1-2	TGTGCCAGCAGCCGACCAGGGGTCTATGGCTACACCTTC	CASSRPGVYGYTF
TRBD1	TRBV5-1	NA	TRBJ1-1	TGCGCCAGCAGCTTGTCGGGACAGGGGGTTGTGGGGACTGAAGCTTTCTTT	CASSLSGQGVVGTEAFF
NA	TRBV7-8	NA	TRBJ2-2	TGTGCCAGCAGCCCTCGACAACTGAACACCGGGGAGCTGTTTTTT	CASSPRQLNTGELFF